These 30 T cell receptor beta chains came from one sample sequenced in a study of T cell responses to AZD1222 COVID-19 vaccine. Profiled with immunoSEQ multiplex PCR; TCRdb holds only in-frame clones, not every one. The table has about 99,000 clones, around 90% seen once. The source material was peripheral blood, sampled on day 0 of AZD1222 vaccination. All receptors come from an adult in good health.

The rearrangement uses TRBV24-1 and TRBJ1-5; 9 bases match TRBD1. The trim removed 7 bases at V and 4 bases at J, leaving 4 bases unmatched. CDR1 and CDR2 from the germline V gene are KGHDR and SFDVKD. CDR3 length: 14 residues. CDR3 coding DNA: TGTGCCACCAGGGGGACAGGGCGGAATCAGCCCCAGCATTTT. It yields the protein CATRGTGRNQPQHF.

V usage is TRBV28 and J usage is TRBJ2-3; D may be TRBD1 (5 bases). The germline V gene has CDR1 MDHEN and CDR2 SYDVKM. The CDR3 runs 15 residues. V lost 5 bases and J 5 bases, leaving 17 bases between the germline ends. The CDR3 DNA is TGTGCCAGCAGTCTGGCCGACAGACGATTAGATACGCAGTATTTT. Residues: CASSLADRRLDTQYF.

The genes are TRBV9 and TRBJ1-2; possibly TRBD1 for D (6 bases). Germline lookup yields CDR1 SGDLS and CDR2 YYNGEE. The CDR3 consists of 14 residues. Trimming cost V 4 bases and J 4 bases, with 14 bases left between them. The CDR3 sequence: CASSTKTGPYGYTF. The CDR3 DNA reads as TGTGCCAGCAGCACAAAGACAGGTCCCTATGGCTACACCTTC.

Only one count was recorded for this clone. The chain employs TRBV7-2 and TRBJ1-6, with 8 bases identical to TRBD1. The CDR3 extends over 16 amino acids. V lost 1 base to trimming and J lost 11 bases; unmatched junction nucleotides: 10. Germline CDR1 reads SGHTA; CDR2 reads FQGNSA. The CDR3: CASSLGGPDRGPPLHF. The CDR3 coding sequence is TGTGCCAGCAGCTTAGGTGGGCCCGACAGGGGACCACCCCTCCACTTT.

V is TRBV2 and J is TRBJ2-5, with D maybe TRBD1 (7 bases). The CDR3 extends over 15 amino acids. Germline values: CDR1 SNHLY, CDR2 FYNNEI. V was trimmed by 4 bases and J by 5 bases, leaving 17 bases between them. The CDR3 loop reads CASSASRGTRETQYF. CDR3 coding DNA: TGTGCCAGCAGTGCGTCCAGGGGGACTCGGGAGACCCAGTACTTC.

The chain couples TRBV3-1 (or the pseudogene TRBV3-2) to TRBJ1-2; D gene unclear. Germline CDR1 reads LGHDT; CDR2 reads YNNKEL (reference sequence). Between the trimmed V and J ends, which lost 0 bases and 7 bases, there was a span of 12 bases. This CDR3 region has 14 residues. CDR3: CASSQDFSEGGYTF. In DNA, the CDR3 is TGTGCCAGCAGCCAAGATTTTTCCGAGGGTGGCTACACCTTC.

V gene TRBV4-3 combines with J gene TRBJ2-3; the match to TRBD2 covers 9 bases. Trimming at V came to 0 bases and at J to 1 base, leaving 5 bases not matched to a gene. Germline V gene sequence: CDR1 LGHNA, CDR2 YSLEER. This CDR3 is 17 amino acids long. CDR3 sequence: CASSQEGLAGRTDTQYF. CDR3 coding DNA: TGCGCCAGCAGCCAAGAAGGGCTAGCGGGGCGCACAGATACGCAGTATTTT.

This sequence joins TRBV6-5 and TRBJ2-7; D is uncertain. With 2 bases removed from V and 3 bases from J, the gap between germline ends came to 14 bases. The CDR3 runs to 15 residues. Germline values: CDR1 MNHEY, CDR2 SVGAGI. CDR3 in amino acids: CASSYASLDGYEQYF. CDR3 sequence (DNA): TGTGCCAGCAGTTACGCCAGTCTAGATGGCTACGAGCAGTACTTC.

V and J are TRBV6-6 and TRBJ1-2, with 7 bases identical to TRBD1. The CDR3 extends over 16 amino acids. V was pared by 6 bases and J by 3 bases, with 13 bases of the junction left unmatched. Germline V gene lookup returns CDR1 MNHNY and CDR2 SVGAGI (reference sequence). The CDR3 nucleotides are TGTGCCAGCAGGCCGGGACAGCCTTCTGCCTACTATGGCTACACCTTC. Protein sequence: CASRPGQPSAYYGYTF.

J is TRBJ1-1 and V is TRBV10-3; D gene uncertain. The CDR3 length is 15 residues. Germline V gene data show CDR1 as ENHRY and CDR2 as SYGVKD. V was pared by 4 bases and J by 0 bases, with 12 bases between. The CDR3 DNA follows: TGTGCCATCAGTGCGCCCCAATCCATGAACACTGAAGCTTTCTTT. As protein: CAISAPQSMNTEAFF.

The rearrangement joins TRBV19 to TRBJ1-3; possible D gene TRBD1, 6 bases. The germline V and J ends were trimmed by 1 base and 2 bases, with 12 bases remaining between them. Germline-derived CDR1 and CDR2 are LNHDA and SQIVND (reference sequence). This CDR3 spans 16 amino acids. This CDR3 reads CASSIAAGTPGNTIYF. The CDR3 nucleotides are TGTGCCAGTAGTATAGCCGCCGGGACACCTGGAAACACCATATATTTT.

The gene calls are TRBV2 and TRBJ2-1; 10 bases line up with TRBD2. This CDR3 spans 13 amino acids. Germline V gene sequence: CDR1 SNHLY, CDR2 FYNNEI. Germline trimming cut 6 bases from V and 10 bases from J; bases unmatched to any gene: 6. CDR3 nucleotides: TGTGCCAGCAGCTCTAGCGGGGGAAGGGAGCAGTTCTTC. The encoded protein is CASSSSGGREQFF. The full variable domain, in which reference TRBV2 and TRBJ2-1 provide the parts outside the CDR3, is EPEVTQTPSHQVTQMGQEVILRCVPISNHLYFYWYRQILGQKVEFLVSFYNNEISEKSEIFDDQFSVERPDGSNFTLKIRSTKLEDSAMYFCASSSSGGREQFFGPGTRLTVL.

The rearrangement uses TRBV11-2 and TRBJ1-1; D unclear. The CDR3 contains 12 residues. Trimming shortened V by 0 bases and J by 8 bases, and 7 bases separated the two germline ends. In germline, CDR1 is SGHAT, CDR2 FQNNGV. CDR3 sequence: CASSLDAWEAFF. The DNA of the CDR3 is TGTGCCAGCAGCTTAGATGCTTGGGAAGCTTTCTTT.

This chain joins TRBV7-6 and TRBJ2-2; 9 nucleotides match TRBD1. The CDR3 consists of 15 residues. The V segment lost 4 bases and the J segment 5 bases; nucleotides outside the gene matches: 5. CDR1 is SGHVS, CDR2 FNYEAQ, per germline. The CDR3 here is CASSSGQGGTGELFF. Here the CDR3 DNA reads TGTGCCAGCAGCTCGGGACAGGGCGGGACCGGGGAGCTGTTTTTT.

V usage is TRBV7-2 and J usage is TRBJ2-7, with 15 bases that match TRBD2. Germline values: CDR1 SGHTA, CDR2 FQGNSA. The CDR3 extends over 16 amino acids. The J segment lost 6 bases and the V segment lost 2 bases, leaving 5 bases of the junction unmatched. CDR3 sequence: CASSLTGLAGGGEQYF. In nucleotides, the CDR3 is TGTGCCAGCAGCTTAACGGGACTAGCGGGAGGAGGCGAGCAGTACTTC.

CDR3 in amino acids: CASSKRPGQASEAFF. Here the CDR3 DNA reads TGTGCCAGTAGTAAACGTCCGGGACAGGCGTCTGAAGCTTTCTTT. This chain joins TRBV19 and TRBJ1-1; 8 nucleotides agree with TRBD1. Germline CDR1 LNHDA, CDR2 SQIVND (reference sequence). Unmatched junction bases numbered 10, after V lost 4 bases and J lost 6 bases. CDR3 size: 15 residues.

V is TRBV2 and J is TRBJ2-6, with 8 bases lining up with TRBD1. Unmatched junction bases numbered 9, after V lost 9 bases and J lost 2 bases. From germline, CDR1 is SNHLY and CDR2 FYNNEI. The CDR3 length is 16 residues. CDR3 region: CARLDRGQTGANVLTF. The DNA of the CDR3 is TGTGCCAGACTCGACAGGGGACAAACTGGGGCCAACGTCCTGACTTTC.

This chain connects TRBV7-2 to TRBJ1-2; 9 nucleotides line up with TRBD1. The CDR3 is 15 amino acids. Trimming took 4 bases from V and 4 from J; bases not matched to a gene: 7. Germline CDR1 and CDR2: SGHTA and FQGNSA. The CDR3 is CASSSPDRGSYGYTF. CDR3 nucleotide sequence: TGTGCCAGCAGCTCCCCGGACAGGGGATCCTATGGCTACACCTTC.

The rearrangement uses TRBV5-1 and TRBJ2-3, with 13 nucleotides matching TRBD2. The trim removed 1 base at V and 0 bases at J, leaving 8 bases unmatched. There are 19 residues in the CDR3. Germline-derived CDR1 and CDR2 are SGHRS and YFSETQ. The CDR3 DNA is TGCGCCAGCAGCTTGACCCCGGGGACTAGCGGGACTAGCACAGATACGCAGTATTTT. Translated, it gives CASSLTPGTSGTSTDTQYF.

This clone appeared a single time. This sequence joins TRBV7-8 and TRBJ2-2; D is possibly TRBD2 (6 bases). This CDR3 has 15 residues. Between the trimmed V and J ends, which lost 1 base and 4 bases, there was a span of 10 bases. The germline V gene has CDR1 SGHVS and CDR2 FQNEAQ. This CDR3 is CASSLGQGGTGELFF. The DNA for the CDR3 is TGTGCCAGCAGCTTAGGGCAGGGAGGCACCGGGGAGCTGTTTTTT.

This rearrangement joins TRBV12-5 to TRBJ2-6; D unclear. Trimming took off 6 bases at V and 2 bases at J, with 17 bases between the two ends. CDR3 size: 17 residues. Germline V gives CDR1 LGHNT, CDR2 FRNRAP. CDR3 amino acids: CASGLGTLSTGANVLTF. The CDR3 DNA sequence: TGTGCTAGTGGCCTAGGTACTTTATCGACTGGGGCCAACGTCCTGACTTTC.

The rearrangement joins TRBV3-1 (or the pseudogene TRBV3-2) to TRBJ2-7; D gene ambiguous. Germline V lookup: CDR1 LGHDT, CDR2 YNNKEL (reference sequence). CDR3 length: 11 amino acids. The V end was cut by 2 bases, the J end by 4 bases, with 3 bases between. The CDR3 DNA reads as TGTGCCAGCAGCCAAATGTACGAGCAGTACTTC. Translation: CASSQMYEQYF.

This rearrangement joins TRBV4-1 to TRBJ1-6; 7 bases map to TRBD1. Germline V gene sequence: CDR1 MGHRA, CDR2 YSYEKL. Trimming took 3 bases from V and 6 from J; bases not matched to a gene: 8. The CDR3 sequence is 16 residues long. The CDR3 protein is CASSQSRDSFNSPLHF. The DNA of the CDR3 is TGCGCCAGCAGCCAGTCCCGGGACAGCTTTAATTCACCCCTCCACTTT.

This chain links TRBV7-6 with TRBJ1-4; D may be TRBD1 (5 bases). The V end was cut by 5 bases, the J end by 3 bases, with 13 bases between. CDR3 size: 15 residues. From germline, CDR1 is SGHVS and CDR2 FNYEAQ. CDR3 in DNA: TGTGCCAGCAGCCTAGGGGCAGTAGCTAATGAAAAACTGTTTTTT. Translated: CASSLGAVANEKLFF.

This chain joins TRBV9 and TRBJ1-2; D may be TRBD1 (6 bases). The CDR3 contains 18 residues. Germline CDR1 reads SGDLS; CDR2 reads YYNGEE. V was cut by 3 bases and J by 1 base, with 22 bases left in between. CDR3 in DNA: TGTGCCAGCAGCGAGGGCCCTACAGATACAGGGAGTAACTATGGCTACACCTTC. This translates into CASSEGPTDTGSNYGYTF.

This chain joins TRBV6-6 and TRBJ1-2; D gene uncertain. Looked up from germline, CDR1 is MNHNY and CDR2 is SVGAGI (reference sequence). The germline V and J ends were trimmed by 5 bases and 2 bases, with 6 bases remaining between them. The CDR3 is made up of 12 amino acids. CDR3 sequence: CASSQDNYGYTF. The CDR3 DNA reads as TGTGCCAGCAGTCAGGACAACTATGGCTACACCTTC.

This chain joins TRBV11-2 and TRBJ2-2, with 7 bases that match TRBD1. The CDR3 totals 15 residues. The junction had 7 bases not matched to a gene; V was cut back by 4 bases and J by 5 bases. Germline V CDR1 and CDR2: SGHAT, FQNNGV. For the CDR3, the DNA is TGTGCCAGCAGCTCACAGGGGAAAAAAACCGGGGAGCTGTTTTTT. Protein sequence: CASSSQGKKTGELFF.

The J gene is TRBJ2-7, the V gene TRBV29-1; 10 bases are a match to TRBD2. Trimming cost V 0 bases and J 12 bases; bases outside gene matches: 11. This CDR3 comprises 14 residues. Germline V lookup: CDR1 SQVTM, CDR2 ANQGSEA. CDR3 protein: CSVEEVESSGSRYF. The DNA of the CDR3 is TGCAGCGTTGAAGAAGTCGAGTCTAGCGGGAGTAGGTACTTC.

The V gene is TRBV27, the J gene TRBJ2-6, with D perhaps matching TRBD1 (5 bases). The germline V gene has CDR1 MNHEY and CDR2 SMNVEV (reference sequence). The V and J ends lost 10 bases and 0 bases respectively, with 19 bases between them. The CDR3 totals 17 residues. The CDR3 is CATLEGATYSGANVLTF. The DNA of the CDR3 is TGTGCCACCTTGGAAGGGGCTACCTACTCTGGGGCCAACGTCCTGACTTTC.

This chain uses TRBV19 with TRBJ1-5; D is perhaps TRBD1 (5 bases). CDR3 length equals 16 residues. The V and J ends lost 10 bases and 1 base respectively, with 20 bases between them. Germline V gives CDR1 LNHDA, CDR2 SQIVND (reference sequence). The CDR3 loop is CATAGTQQVSNQPQHF. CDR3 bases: TGTGCCACCGCCGGGACTCAGCAAGTCAGCAATCAGCCCCAGCATTTT.